A selection of T cell receptor beta chains follows, all from one sample in a study of blood T cells in healthy people across ages. TCRdb ran MiXCR on the 5' RACE reads and lists one entry per CDR3 protein. Of over 1.5 million distinct CDR3 sequences in the sample, approximately 50% are singletons; the top ten hold approximately 2.1%. Sequenced material: blood. These receptors all stem from a woman between 35 and 50 years old in good health. Each CDR3 is given with its conserved first and last residue.

v_gene	len	j_gene	CDR3aa
TRBV4-2	14	TRBJ2-3	CASSQSRELDTQYF
TRBV28	13	TRBJ1-2	CASRPPTTYGYTF
TRBV27	17	TRBJ2-3	CASSPKSAGGSTDTQYF
TRBV7-2	15	TRBJ2-5	CASSFTSGGLETQYF
TRBV7-9	15	TRBJ2-2	CASSPPGVNTGELFF
TRBV5-1	14	TRBJ1-2	CASSPGSGDYGYTF
TRBV19	12	TRBJ1-2	CASSPTDCGYTF
TRBV7-6	14	.	CASSLGGGPGEQYF
TRBV28	12	TRBJ1-5	CASSEGGQPQHF
TRBV20-1	16	TRBJ2-1	CSARDPGRGANNEQFF
TRBV9	14	TRBJ2-7	CASSVDRQAYEQYF
TRBV7-2	15	TRBJ1-4	CASSLVVLGNEKLFF
TRBV5-1	15	TRBJ2-3	CASSFGSGGEDTQYF
TRBV10-3	13	TRBJ1-2	CAISVNEGYGYTF
TRBV15	14	TRBJ2-7	CATSPNPRDNEQYF
TRBV3-1	16	TRBJ2-1	CASSQDASGGANEQFF
TRBV20-1	16	TRBJ2-1	CSASDSGRQGHNEQFF
TRBV2	15	TRBJ2-3	CASYPRGWDTDTQYF
TRBV12-3/TRBV12-4	18	TRBJ1-4	CASSSLGGGLTTNEKLFF
TRBV20-1	14	TRBJ1-2	CSARDLGDGYGYTF
TRBV20-1	16	TRBJ2-1	CSARDSSGGSYNEQFF
TRBV20-1	15	TRBJ1-2	CSARDPDRGLDGYTF
TRBV5-5	17	TRBJ2-1	CASSSLAGGRGANEQFF
TRBV20-1	13	TRBJ1-2	CSARPSWGYGYTF
TRBV20-1	15	TRBJ2-7	CSARKGASSPYEQYF
TRBV28	14	TRBJ2-7	CASRLAGVPYEQYF
TRBV7-2	15	TRBJ2-3	CASSPRGASTDTQYF
TRBV18	12	TRBJ2-5	CASSPFAETQYF
TRBV6-5	14	TRBJ1-1	CASSYSANIPEAFF
TRBV5-1	14	TRBJ2-7	CASSSGGPTYEQYF
TRBV12-3/TRBV12-4	13	TRBJ2-7	CASSTGQHYEQYF
TRBV6-2/TRBV6-3	15	TRBJ2-1	CASRESGTSGGEQFF
TRBV6-4	16	TRBJ2-6	CASSGTGGSGANVLTF
TRBV9	15	TRBJ2-1	CASSVDRGGSNEQFF
TRBV28	15	TRBJ1-6	CASSPRGRGISPLHF
TRBV15	14	TRBJ1-2	CATSRQGGGYGYTF
TRBV12-3/TRBV12-4	19	TRBJ2-6	CASSSPRDSQFSGANVLTF
TRBV29-1	14	TRBJ2-1	CSPPGAGTYNEQFF
TRBV7-2	15	TRBJ2-3	CASRLAGGSGDTQYF
TRBV4-1	15	TRBJ2-5	CASSGLAGVYNEQYF
TRBV20-1	13	TRBJ2-1	CSARDPAGDEQFF
TRBV4-3	16	TRBJ1-4	CASSRKKGATNEKLFF
TRBV7-4	15	TRBJ1-4	CASSFLQGVNEKLFF
TRBV7-2	16	TRBJ2-5	CASSLGSGQGVETQYF
TRBV7-3	13	TRBJ2-3	CVSSLPVEDTQYF
TRBV27	12	TRBJ2-1	CTTLREVNEQFF
TRBV7-8	12	TRBJ2-7	CASSLDQEIQYF
TRBV29-1	17	TRBJ2-1	CSVSGTSGRSSYNEQFF
TRBV10-3	17	TRBJ1-2	CAISEFVASTGGAGYTF
TRBV27	13	TRBJ2-3	CASRTPLTDTQYF
TRBV4-1	16	.	CASSQVMGQGQDEQYF
TRBV20-1	14	TRBJ2-3	CSAKPQAGSDTQYF
TRBV5-1	12	TRBJ2-4	CASSGGGDIQYF
TRBV20-1	16	TRBJ1-4	CSAPRRVGGPNEKLFF